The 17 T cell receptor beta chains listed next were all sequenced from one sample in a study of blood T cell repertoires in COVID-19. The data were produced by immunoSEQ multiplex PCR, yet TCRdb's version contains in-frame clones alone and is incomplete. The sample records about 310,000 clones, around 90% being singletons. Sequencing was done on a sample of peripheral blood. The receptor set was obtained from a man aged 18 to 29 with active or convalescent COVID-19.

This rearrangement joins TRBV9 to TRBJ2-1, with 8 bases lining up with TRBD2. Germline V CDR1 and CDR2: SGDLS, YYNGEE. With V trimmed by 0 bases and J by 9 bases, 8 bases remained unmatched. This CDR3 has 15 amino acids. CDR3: CASSVGGRPVGEQFF. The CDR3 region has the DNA TGTGCCAGCAGCGTAGGCGGGAGGCCCGTCGGTGAGCAGTTCTTC.

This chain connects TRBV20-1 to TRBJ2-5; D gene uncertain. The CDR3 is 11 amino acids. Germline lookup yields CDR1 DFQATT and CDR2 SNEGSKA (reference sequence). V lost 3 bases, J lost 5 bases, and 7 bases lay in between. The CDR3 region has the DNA TGCAGTGCTAGTGTATTCGAGACCCAGTACTTC. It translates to CSASVFETQYF.

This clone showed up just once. CDR3 DNA sequence: TGTGCCAGCAGTTTAAGTAGCGGGAGCCACAATGAGCAGTTCTTC. Translating gives CASSLSSGSHNEQFF. This rearrangement joins TRBV28 to TRBJ2-1, with 9 bases aligning to TRBD2. The V and J ends lost 2 bases and 5 bases, in that order; junction bases with no gene match: 4. CDR3 length: 15 residues. Germline CDR1 reads MDHEN; CDR2 reads SYDVKM.

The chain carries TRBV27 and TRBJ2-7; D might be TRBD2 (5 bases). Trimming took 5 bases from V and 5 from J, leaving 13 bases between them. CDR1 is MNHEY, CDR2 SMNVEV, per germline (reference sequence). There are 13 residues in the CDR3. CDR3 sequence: CASSTPGSHEQYF. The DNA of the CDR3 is TGTGCCAGCAGTACCCCGGGGAGCCACGAGCAGTACTTC.

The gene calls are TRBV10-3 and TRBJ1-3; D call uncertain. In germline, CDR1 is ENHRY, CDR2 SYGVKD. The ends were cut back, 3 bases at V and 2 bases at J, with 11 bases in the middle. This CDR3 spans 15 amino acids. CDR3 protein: CAISEPGRAGNTIYF. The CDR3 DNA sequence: TGTGCCATCAGTGAACCGGGTCGAGCTGGAAACACCATATATTTT.

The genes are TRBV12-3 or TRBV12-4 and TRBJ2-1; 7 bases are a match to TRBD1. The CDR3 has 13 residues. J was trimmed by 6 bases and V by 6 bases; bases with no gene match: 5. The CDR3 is CASRPQGSNEQFF. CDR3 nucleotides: TGTGCCAGCAGGCCACAGGGGAGCAATGAGCAGTTCTTC.

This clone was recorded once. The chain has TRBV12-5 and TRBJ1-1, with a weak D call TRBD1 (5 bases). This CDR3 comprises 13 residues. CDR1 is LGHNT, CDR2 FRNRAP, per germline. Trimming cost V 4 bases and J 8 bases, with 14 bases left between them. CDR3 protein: CASGWGEETEAFF. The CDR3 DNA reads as TGTGCTAGTGGTTGGGGGGAGGAGACAGAAGCTTTCTTT.

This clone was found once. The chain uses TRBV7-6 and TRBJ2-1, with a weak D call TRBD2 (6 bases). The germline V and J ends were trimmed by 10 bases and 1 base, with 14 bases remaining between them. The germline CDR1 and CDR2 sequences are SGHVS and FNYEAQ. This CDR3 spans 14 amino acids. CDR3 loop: CATLRGGSYNEQFF. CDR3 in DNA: TGTGCCACCCTGCGGGGTGGGTCCTACAATGAGCAGTTCTTC. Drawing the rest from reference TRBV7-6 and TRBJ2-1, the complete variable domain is GAGVSQSPRYKVTKRGQDVALRCDPISGHVSLYWYRQALGQGPEFLTYFNYEAQQDKSGLPNDRFSAERPEGSISTLTIQRTEQRDSAMYRCATLRGGSYNEQFFGPGTRLTVL.

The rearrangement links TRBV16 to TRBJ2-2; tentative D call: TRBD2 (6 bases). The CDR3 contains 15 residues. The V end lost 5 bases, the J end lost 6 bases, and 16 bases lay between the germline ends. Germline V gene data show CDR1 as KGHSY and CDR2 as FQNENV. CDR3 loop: CASSSQAGGSGELFF. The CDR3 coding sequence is TGTGCCAGCAGCTCCCAAGCGGGTGGCTCCGGGGAGCTGTTTTTT.

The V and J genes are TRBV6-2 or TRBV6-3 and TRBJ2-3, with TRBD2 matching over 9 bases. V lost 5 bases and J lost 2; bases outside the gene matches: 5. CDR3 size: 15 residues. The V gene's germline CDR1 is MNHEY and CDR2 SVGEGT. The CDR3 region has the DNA TGTGCCAGCAGTAATAGCGGGGGACACACAGATACGCAGTATTTT. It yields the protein CASSNSGGHTDTQYF.

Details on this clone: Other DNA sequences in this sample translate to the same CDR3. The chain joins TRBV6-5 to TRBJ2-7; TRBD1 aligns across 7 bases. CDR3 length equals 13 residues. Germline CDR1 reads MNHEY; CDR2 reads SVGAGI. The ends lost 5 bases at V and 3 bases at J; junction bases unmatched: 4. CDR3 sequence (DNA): TGTGCCAGCAGTAACCGACAGGGCTACGAGCAGTACTTC. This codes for CASSNRQGYEQYF.

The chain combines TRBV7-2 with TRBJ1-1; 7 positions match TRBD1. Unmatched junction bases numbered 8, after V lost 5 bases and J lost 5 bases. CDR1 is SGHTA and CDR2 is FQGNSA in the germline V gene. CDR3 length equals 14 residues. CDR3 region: CASSLVQGDTEAFF. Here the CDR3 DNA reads TGTGCCAGCAGCCTTGTCCAGGGGGATACTGAAGCTTTCTTT.

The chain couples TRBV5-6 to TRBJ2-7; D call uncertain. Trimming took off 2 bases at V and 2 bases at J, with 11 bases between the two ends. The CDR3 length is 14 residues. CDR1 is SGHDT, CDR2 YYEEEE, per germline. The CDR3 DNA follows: TGTGCCAGCAGCTTTTCATCAGGTACCTACGAGCAGTACTTC. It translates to CASSFSSGTYEQYF. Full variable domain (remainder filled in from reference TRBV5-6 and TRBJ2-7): DAGVTQSPTHLIKTRGQQVTLRCSPKSGHDTVSWYQQALGQGPQFIFQYYEEEERQRGNFPDRFSGHQFPNYSSELNVNALLLGDSALYLCASSFSSGTYEQYFGPGTRLTVT.

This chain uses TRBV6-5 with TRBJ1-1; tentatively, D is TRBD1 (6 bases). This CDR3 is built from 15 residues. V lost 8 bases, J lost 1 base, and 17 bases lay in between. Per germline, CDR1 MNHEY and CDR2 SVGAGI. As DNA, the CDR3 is TGTGCCAGCCCTTGCCCTGGACAGACGAACACTGAAGCTTTCTTT. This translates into CASPCPGQTNTEAFF.

The CDR3 sequence is CASSQEGWGQPQHF. CDR3 nucleotides: TGTGCCAGCAGCCAGGAGGGTTGGGGTCAGCCCCAGCATTTT. The chain links TRBV14 to TRBJ1-5; no definite D call. V lost 3 bases, J lost 6 bases, and 12 bases lay in between. The CDR3 loop spans 14 amino acids. Germline V gene lookup returns CDR1 SGHDN and CDR2 FVKESK.

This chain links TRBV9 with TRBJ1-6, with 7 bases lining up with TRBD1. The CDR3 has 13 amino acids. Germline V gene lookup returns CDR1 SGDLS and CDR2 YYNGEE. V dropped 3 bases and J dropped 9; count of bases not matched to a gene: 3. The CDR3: CASSDTGVSPLHF. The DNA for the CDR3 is TGTGCCAGCAGCGATACAGGGGTTTCACCCCTCCACTTT.

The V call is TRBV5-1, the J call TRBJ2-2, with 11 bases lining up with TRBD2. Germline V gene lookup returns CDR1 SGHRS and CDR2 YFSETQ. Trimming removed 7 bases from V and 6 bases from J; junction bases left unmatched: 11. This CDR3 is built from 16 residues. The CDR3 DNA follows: TGCGCCAGCGCTCCGGGGGCTAGCGGGAGGTCCGGGGAGCTGTTTTTT. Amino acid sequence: CASAPGASGRSGELFF.